This TCR beta chain was documented in a study of early T cells in non-severe SARS-CoV-2 infection (dated by TCRdb to the early 2020s). In the study overall: Because TCR sequencing was done on bulk RNA from unsorted whole blood, the alpha and beta chains could not be paired.

A case-control design nested within a healthcare worker cohort in London, UK, was used, with weekly nasopharyngeal swab PCR tests and blood sampling performed. Healthcare workers were recruited during the week of the UK lockdown, between 23 and 31 March 2020, and followed weekly for up to 16 weeks. The library was obtained by 5' RACE. Sequencing was carried out with a NextSeq 500. The TCR library protocol attached unique molecular identifiers to individual cDNA molecules to correct for sequencing error and PCR bias. Both TCR alpha and beta chains were sequenced, and tight co-correlation was observed between alpha and beta sequence abundances in each sample. As for the authors' bioinformatics: V gene, J gene and CDR3 annotation of TCR sequences was performed with Decombinator V4. Expanded TCRs were defined as changing significantly between any two time points under a Poisson model with p below 0.0001. Abundances of TCRs were expressed as counts per million after normalisation to the total number of TCRs sequenced in each sample. MAIT TCRs were defined by TRAV1-2 paired with TRAJ12, TRAJ20 or TRAJ33, and iNKT TCRs by TRAV10 paired with TRAJ18. VDJdb, accessed on 1 November 2021, was searched for TCRs annotated for CMV, EBV and SARS-CoV-2, and TCRs annotated for more than one antigen were excluded. In TCRdb, the public reads were trimmed at Q25 with fastp and aligned with MiXCR, with productive beta chains retained. One record per CDR3 amino acid sequence lists the most common genes and DNA. The V and J calls shown here were made by TCRdb, not taken from the authors' results. The sample includes 45,000 to 55,000 distinct CDR3 sequences, with approximately 6.2% observed a single time. The ten most abundant clones make up around 3.9% of the sample.

For CDR1 and CDR2, the germline V gene lists KGHSH and LQKENI. From cysteine to phenylalanine, the CDR3 is 13 amino acids long. Only the CDR3 part of the read is kept: 39 bases, read in frame from the first base. Deletion took 3 bases off V and 7 bases off J, with a span of 13 bases between the germline ends. Results the study describes overall, beyond this receptor: VDJdb matching was skewed toward anti-spike CD8 responses and likely underestimated virus-specific expansions, missing private and CD4 specificities.

With respect to this clonotype: Its antigen is unknown. Per-nucleotide qualities are absent, and no much larger clonotype sits a single base away.

The sequence was collected from an adult who was a healthcare worker with PCR-confirmed SARS-CoV-2 infection or an uninfected control (not recorded which). This receptor chain uses TRBV18 and TRBJ2-7; possibly the D gene is TRBD1, per 6 matching bases. The sample was whole blood. CDR3 protein: CASSPAGVSEQYF. Here is the DNA: TGTGCCAGCTCACCGGCAGGGGTGAGTGAGCAGTACTTC.